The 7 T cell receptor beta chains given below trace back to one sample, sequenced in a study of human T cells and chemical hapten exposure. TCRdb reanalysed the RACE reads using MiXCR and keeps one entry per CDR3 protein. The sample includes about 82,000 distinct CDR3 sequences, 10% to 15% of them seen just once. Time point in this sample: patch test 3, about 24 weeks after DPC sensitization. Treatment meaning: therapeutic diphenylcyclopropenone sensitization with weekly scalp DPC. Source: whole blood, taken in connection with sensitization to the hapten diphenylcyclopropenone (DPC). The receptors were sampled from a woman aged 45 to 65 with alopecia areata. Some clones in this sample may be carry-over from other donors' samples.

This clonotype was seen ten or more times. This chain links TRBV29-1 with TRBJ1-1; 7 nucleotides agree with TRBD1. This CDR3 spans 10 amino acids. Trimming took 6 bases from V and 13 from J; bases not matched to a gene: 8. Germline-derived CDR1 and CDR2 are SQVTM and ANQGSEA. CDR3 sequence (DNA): TGCAGCGTAGTCGACAGGGTCGATTTCTTT. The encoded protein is CSVVDRVDFF.

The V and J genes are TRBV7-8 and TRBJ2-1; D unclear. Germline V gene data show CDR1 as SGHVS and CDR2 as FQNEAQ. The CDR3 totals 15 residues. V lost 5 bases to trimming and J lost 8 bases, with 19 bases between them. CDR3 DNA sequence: TGTGCCAGCAGCCCTGCCGTGGGCGCAATCGATGAGCAGTTCTTC. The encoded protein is CASSPAVGAIDEQFF.

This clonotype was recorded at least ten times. This CDR3 is CASSRETGGSTGELFF. In DNA form, the CDR3 reads TGTGCCAGCAGCCGAGAAACAGGGGGCAGCACCGGGGAGCTGTTTTTT. V gene TRBV5-4 combines with J gene TRBJ2-2; TRBD1 agrees at 9 bases. Germline V gene data show CDR1 as SGHNT and CDR2 as YYREEE (reference sequence). The V segment lost 4 bases and the J segment 4 bases; nucleotides outside the gene matches: 8. The CDR3 runs 16 residues.

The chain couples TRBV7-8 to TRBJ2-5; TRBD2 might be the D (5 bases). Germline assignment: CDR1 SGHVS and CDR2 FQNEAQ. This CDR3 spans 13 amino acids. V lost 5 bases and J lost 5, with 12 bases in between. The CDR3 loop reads CASSPDWLETQYF. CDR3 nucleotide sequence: TGTGCCAGCAGCCCGGACTGGCTGGAGACCCAGTACTTC.

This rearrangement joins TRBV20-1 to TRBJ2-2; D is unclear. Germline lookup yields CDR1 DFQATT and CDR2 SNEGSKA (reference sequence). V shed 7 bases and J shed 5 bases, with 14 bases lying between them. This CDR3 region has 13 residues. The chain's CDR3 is CSVSHLITGELFF. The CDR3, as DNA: TGCAGTGTGTCCCATTTGATAACCGGGGAGCTGTTTTTT.

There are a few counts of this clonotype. CDR3 DNA sequence: TGTGCCAGCAGTGAACACAGCGGGAGAAGCACAGATACGCAGTATTTT. This codes for CASSEHSGRSTDTQYF. V and J are TRBV25-1 and TRBJ2-3; 8 nucleotides agree with TRBD2. In germline, CDR1 is MGHDK, CDR2 SYGVNS. Trimming took 2 bases from V and 0 from J; bases not matched to a gene: 4. This CDR3 has 16 residues. Complete variable domain (other parts from reference TRBV25-1 and TRBJ2-3): EADIYQTPRYLVIGTGKKITLECSQTMGHDKMYWYQQDPGMELHLIHYSYGVNSTEKGDLSSESTVSRIRTEHFPLTLESARPSHTSQYLCASSEHSGRSTDTQYFGPGTRLTVL.

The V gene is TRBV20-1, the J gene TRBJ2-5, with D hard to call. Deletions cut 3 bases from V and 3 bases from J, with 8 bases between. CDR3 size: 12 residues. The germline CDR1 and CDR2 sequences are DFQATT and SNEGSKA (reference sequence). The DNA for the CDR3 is TGCAGTGCTAGCGAAGATAAAGAGACCCAGTACTTC. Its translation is CSASEDKETQYF.